This TCR beta chain originates from a study of regulatory T cells in long-lasting Graves disease. This CDR3 has 14 amino acids. The junction had 11 bases not matched to a gene; V was cut back by 7 bases and J by 8 bases. Germline V gene sequence: CDR1 MNHNS, CDR2 SASEGT. Time point noted: newly diagnosed GD, antithyroid drugs for less than 3 months. Researchers made the TCR library from RNA that was extracted from PBMCs. Combining iRepertoire HTBI primers with Arm-PCR of CDR3 regions, the authors built TCR beta libraries. TCRdb passed the multiplex PCR reads through MiXCR, listing each CDR3 protein once. The sample gives 680,000 or so distinct CDR3 sequences, approximately 15% of which show up once; about 18% is in the top ten. This sample also appeared in a second study, on T cells in Graves' hyperthyroidism and ophthalmopathy.

The sequence was collected from a woman under 40 with Graves disease. The V and J genes are TRBV6-1 and TRBJ2-7; 10 bases agree with TRBD1. Sample: peripheral blood mononuclear cells (PBMCs), taken at new diagnosis, from a patient treated with antithyroid drugs. The CDR3 bases are TGTGCCAGCACCAGCCCCGGGACAGGGGCGAAGCAGTACTTC. Protein product: CASTSPGTGAKQYF.